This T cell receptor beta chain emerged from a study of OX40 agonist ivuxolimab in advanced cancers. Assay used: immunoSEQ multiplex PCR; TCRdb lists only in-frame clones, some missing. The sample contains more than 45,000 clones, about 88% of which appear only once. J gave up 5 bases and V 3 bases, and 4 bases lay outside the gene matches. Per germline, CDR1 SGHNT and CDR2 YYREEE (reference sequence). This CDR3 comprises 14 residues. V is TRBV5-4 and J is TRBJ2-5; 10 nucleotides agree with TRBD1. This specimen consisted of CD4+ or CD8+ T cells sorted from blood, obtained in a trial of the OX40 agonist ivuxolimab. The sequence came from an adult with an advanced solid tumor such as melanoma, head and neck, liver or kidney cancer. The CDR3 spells CASSWDRGGETQYF. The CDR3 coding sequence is TGTGCCAGCAGCTGGGACAGGGGTGGGGAGACCCAGTACTTC.